The T cell receptor (beta chain) under discussion was sequenced for a study of cytomegalovirus exposure and HLA in healthy donors. At the level of the study: Genotyping showed about 80% of 398 donors falling in the Caucasian-associated ancestry cluster. Study-level findings and limits: Rare TCR sequences dominated, though some public TCRs recurred in many donors. Later analysis demonstrated an association between a missense DCLRE1C variant and TCR beta V- and J-gene trimming. Being productive about 90% or about 30% of the time was typical of most TCR beta V segments in an earlier analysis.

Worth noting for this clone: Its antigen is not known. Other DNA sequences in the sample encode the same CDR3.

PCR amplification relied on 60 Vbeta primers (plus 13 Jbeta primers). Repertoires were generated with immunoSEQ multiplex PCR, while TCRdb's copy carries only in-frame clones and drops some. Of about 170,000 clones in the sample, over 60% were seen once. From germline, CDR1 is SGHRS and CDR2 YFSETQ. The ends were cut back, 1 base at V and 1 base at J, with 8 bases in the middle. The CDR3 runs 14 residues. The chain employs TRBV5-1 and TRBJ1-1; D is uncertain. The specimen was PBMCs. This receptor was obtained from a girl aged 10-17 years in good health and CMV-seronegative. The CDR3 DNA reads TGCGCCAGCAGCTTGACTACGGCGAACACTGAAGCTTTCTTT. This gives the protein CASSLTTANTEAFF.